The 26 T cell receptor beta chains below were found in one sample sequenced in a study of T cell responses to AZD1222 COVID-19 vaccine. Clones were sequenced by immunoSEQ multiplex PCR, and TCRdb holds only the in-frame ones, with some missing. The table shows 75,000 to 95,000 clones, with roughly nine tenths occurring only once. The specimen was peripheral blood, collected on day 0 of AZD1222 vaccination. These receptor sequences come from an adult in good health.

This clone was counted between two and nine times. The chain employs TRBV2 and TRBJ1-6; TRBD1 might be the D (6 bases). This CDR3 comprises 15 residues. CDR1 and CDR2 from the germline V gene are SNHLY and FYNNEI. Trimming removed 7 bases from V and 8 bases from J, with 18 bases in between. For the CDR3, the DNA is TGTGCCAGCATAGATTGGCTACAGGGCGATTCACCCCTCCACTTT. Amino acid sequence: CASIDWLQGDSPLHF.

The chain is built from TRBV2 and TRBJ1-2; D not resolved. Trimming shortened V by 10 bases and J by 0 bases, and 18 bases separated the two germline ends. Germline V gene lookup returns CDR1 SNHLY and CDR2 FYNNEI. The CDR3 covers 15 residues. The CDR3 DNA reads as TGTGCCACCACCCCCGAGGAGCTCACTAACTATGGCTACACCTTC. Protein sequence: CATTPEELTNYGYTF.

The chain has TRBV20-1 and TRBJ2-1; 8 positions agree with TRBD2. The germline V gene encodes CDR1 DFQATT and CDR2 SNEGSKA (reference sequence). The CDR3 extends over 14 amino acids. J gave up 6 bases and V 3 bases, and 7 bases lay outside the gene matches. CDR3 in DNA: TGCAGTGCTAGTAGTAGCGGGAACCCCAATGAGCAGTTCTTC. It is translated as CSASSSGNPNEQFF.

This chain uses TRBV6-6 with TRBJ2-6; D unresolved. Germline assignment: CDR1 MNHNY and CDR2 SVGAGI (reference sequence). The CDR3 covers 14 residues. The germline V and J ends were trimmed by 7 bases and 1 base, with 8 bases remaining between them. DNA for the CDR3: TGTGCCAGCATCTCCGGGTCTGGGGCCAACGTCCTGACTTTC. Translation: CASISGSGANVLTF.

J is TRBJ1-1 and V is TRBV28; D perhaps matches TRBD1 (6 bases). The germline CDR1 and CDR2 sequences are MDHEN and SYDVKM. This CDR3 spans 13 amino acids. The V end lost 3 bases, the J end lost 6 bases, and 11 bases lay between the germline ends. CDR3 in DNA: TGTGCCAGCAGTTTTTATCGGGGGCCTGAAGCTTTCTTT. It codes for CASSFYRGPEAFF.

The genes are TRBV24-1 and TRBJ2-3; D is perhaps TRBD2 (6 bases). Germline CDR1 KGHDR, CDR2 SFDVKD. V lost 4 bases to trimming and J lost 4 bases, with 17 bases between them. CDR3 size: 16 residues. CDR3 DNA: TGTGCCACCAGTGACCCCGCAGCAGGGACTGCAGATACGCAGTATTTT. Translating it yields CATSDPAAGTADTQYF.

The chain is built from TRBV6-2 or TRBV6-3 and TRBJ1-1, with 10 bases fitting TRBD1. V was pared by 6 bases and J by 0 bases, with 7 bases of the junction left unmatched. The CDR3 spans 16 residues. Germline values: CDR1 MNHEY, CDR2 SVGEGT. The CDR3 loop reads CASSYGTGALNTEAFF. Here the CDR3 DNA reads TGTGCCAGCAGCTATGGGACAGGGGCTCTGAACACTGAAGCTTTCTTT.

The chain recombines TRBV6-5 with TRBJ1-5, with D hard to call. This CDR3 spans 15 amino acids. Germline V CDR1 and CDR2: MNHEY, SVGAGI. Trimming removed 0 bases at V and 3 bases at J, with 9 bases between. CDR3 nucleotide sequence: TGTGCCAGCAGTTACTCGTACGGCCTCAATCAGCCCCAGCATTTT. Protein product: CASSYSYGLNQPQHF.

The gene calls are TRBV18 and TRBJ1-3, with a weak D call TRBD1 (5 bases). The CDR3 loop spans 16 amino acids. V was shortened by 2 bases and J by 3 bases, with 14 bases between the two germline ends. Germline values: CDR1 KGHSH, CDR2 LQKENI. The CDR3, as DNA: TGTGCCAGCTCACCATCAGCAGGGTCTGGTGGAAACACCATATATTTT. Encoded protein: CASSPSAGSGGNTIYF.

The CDR3 bases are TGTGCCAGCAGTCGGGGATCCTACAATGAGCAGTTCTTC. Residues: CASSRGSYNEQFF. V is TRBV7-9 and J is TRBJ2-1; the D gene is possibly TRBD2 (5 bases). CDR3 size: 13 residues. Per the germline V gene, CDR1 is SEHNR and CDR2 is FQNEAQ (reference sequence). V shed 6 bases and J shed 1 base, with 7 bases lying between them.

The table lists this clone with a count of one. For the CDR3, the DNA is TGTGCCAGTAGTGATTCGACAGGCTCCTACGAGCAGTACTTC. This gives the protein CASSDSTGSYEQYF. The chain uses TRBV19 and TRBJ2-7; D may be TRBD1 (6 bases). Germline V CDR1 and CDR2: LNHDA, SQIVND (reference sequence). This CDR3 region has 14 residues. V was shortened by 5 bases and J by 0 bases, with 11 bases between the two germline ends.

The genes are TRBV6-1 and TRBJ2-3; D is unresolved. The V gene lost 1 base and the J gene lost 6 bases, with 5 bases spanning the gap. Per germline, CDR1 MNHNS and CDR2 SASEGT. The CDR3 covers 12 residues. CDR3 DNA: TGTGCCAGCAGTGAAGGAAGCGATACGCAGTATTTT. Protein product: CASSEGSDTQYF.

The genes are TRBV27 and TRBJ2-1; D perhaps matches TRBD2 (5 bases). Trimming stripped 0 bases from V and 4 bases from J, with 13 bases between. The CDR3 contains 16 residues. Germline CDR1 is MNHEY and CDR2 is SMNVEV (reference sequence). The CDR3 loop is CASSLSMTTSYNEQFF. DNA of the CDR3: TGTGCCAGCAGTTTATCGATGACTACAAGTTACAATGAGCAGTTCTTC.

The chain links TRBV6-5 to TRBJ1-2; no firm D call. The CDR3 length is 15 residues. V lost 7 bases to trimming and J lost 3 bases, with 18 bases between them. Per germline, CDR1 MNHEY and CDR2 SVGAGI. CDR3 in DNA: TGTGCCAGCATTCTTGCCCGGGGAGGAGACTATGGCTACACCTTC. It encodes CASILARGGDYGYTF.

The chain recombines TRBV10-3 with TRBJ1-4; tentatively, D is TRBD1 (5 bases). The germline CDR1 and CDR2 sequences are ENHRY and SYGVKD. The CDR3 is made up of 14 amino acids. V was shortened by 2 bases and J by 7 bases, with 11 bases between the two germline ends. Here the CDR3 reads CAISEPGGGEKLFF. The CDR3 region has the DNA TGTGCCATCAGTGAGCCTGGGGGGGGTGAAAAACTGTTTTTT.

The count of this clone is one. The chain carries TRBV12-3 or TRBV12-4 and TRBJ1-5; no definite D call. This CDR3 is built from 13 residues. V lost 3 bases to trimming and J lost 7 bases, with 10 bases between them. The CDR3 nucleotides are TGTGCCAGCAGTTTCGCTAGCAGACAGCCCCAGCATTTT. Translating gives CASSFASRQPQHF.

This chain joins TRBV7-9 and TRBJ2-7; a weak D match, TRBD1 (6 bases). The CDR3 covers 15 residues. From germline, CDR1 is SEHNR and CDR2 FQNEAQ (reference sequence). Trimming removed 5 bases at V and 3 bases at J, with 17 bases between. In DNA form, the CDR3 reads TGTGCCAGCAGCCATACAGGGTCCCCTTACTACGAGCAGTACTTC. As protein: CASSHTGSPYYEQYF. Variable domain in full (rest from reference TRBV7-9 and TRBJ2-7): DTGVSQNPRHKITKRGQNVTFRCDPISEHNRLYWYRQTLGQGPEFLTYFQNEAQLEKSRLLSDRFSAERPKGSFSTLEIQRTEQGDSAMYLCASSHTGSPYYEQYFGPGTRLTVT.

The chain couples TRBV7-8 to TRBJ1-5; D is uncertain. Germline V gives CDR1 SGHVS, CDR2 FQNEAQ. The V end was cut by 0 bases, the J end by 4 bases, with 4 bases between. The CDR3 length is 13 residues. CDR3 coding DNA: TGTGCCAGCAGCTTAGCGGAGAATCAGCCCCAGCATTTT. It is translated as CASSLAENQPQHF.

The chain combines TRBV7-2 with TRBJ2-1, with TRBD2 matching over 10 bases. Germline V gene lookup returns CDR1 SGHTA and CDR2 FQGNSA. The CDR3 sequence is 17 residues long. V dropped 5 bases and J dropped 1; count of bases not matched to a gene: 8. The CDR3 spells CASSNIGLAESYNEQFF. CDR3 DNA sequence: TGTGCCAGCAGCAATATTGGACTAGCGGAATCCTACAATGAGCAGTTCTTC.

The CDR3 is CATSDRGLAYNEQFF. Written as DNA, the CDR3 is TGTGCCACCAGTGATAGGGGACTAGCCTACAATGAGCAGTTCTTC. The chain joins TRBV24-1 to TRBJ2-1; 8 positions match TRBD2. The CDR3 is 15 residues long. Germline V gene sequence: CDR1 KGHDR, CDR2 SFDVKD. The V segment lost 3 bases and the J segment 2 bases; nucleotides outside the gene matches: 2.

In DNA form, the CDR3 reads TGCGCCAGCAGTGACCCGACCAGGGACTCCTACGAGCAGTACTTC. Its protein product is CASSDPTRDSYEQYF. The genes are TRBV10-2 and TRBJ2-7; possible D gene TRBD1, 5 bases. V dropped 3 bases and J dropped 0 bases, with 12 bases sitting between them. Germline CDR1 reads WSHSY; CDR2 reads SAAADI. CDR3 length: 15 residues.

The chain has TRBV3-1 (or the pseudogene TRBV3-2) and TRBJ2-5; 9 bases line up with TRBD2. This CDR3 is built from 16 residues. The germline V gene has CDR1 LGHDT and CDR2 YNNKEL (reference sequence). After removal of 4 bases from V and 4 bases from J, the junction contained 10 bases not matched to a gene. The CDR3 DNA follows: TGTGCCAGCAGCCGCGAGCGGGGGGCACGGAGAGAGACCCAGTACTTC. This translates into CASSRERGARRETQYF.

This clone came up once. The chain employs TRBV27 and TRBJ1-3, with D tentatively TRBD1 (5 bases). Per the germline V gene, CDR1 is MNHEY and CDR2 is SMNVEV (reference sequence). Deletions cut 2 bases from V and 1 base from J, with 12 bases between. The CDR3 has 16 amino acids. CDR3 bases: TGTGCCAGCAGTTTAGATGGGGGGATGTCTGGAAACACCATATATTTT. As protein: CASSLDGGMSGNTIYF.

This clone was detected only once. The chain recombines TRBV21-1 with TRBJ2-2; the D call TRBD1 from the table was never checked on the DNA. TRBV21-1 is deemed a pseudogene. The CDR3 loop spans 17 amino acids. CDR3 nucleotides: TGTGCCAGCAGCAAATTAAGGGGCTTGCCGAACACCGGGGAGCTGTTTTTT. Protein: CASSKLRGLPNTGELFF.

In this sample, this clone turned up once. V and J are TRBV3-1 (or the pseudogene TRBV3-2) and TRBJ2-2; 7 bases are a match to TRBD1. Looked up from germline, CDR1 is LGHDT and CDR2 is YNNKEL (reference sequence). J lost 5 bases, V lost 4 bases, and 19 bases had no gene match. The CDR3 length is 19 residues. For the CDR3, the DNA is TGTGCCAGCAGCCGTGGCTACCTCAAAGACAGGGATGTGACCGGGGAGCTGTTTTTT. Protein: CASSRGYLKDRDVTGELFF.

The chain carries TRBV6-1 and TRBJ1-1; 7 bases map to TRBD1. This CDR3 is 14 amino acids long. The V gene's germline CDR1 is MNHNS and CDR2 SASEGT. With 0 bases clipped from V and 5 bases from J, the junction kept 3 bases outside the gene matches. The CDR3 spells CASSEAPGGTEAFF. Written as DNA, the CDR3 is TGTGCCAGCAGTGAAGCGCCAGGGGGTACTGAAGCTTTCTTT.